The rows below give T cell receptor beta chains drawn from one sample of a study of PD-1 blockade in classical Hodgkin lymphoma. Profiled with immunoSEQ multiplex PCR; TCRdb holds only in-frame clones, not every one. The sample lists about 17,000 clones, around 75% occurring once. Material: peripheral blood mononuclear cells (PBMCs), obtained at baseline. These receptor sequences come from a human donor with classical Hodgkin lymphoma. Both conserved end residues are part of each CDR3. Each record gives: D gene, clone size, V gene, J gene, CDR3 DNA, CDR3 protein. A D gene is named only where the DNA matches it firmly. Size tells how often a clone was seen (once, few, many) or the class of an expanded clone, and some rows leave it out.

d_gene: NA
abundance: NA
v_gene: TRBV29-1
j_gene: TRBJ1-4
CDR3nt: TGCAGCGTTCTGTATGCAACTAATGAAAAACTGTTTTTT
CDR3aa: CSVLYATNEKLFF

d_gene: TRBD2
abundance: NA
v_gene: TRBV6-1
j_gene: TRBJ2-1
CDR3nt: TGTGCCAGCAGAACTAGCGGGGGGGGCGATGAGCAGTTCTTC
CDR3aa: CASRTSGGGDEQFF

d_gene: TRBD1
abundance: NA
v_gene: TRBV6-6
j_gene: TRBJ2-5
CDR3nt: TGTGCCAGCAGTCCAGGGGGCTGGCAAGAGACCCAGTACTTC
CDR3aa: CASSPGGWQETQYF

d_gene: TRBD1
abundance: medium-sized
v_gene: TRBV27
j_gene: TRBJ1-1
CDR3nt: TGTGCCAGCAGCCTCAGGGGGTCCCGAGCTTTCTTT
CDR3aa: CASSLRGSRAFF

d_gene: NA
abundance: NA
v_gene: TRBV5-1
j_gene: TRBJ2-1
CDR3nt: TGCGCCAGCAGCTTCAGGGCAAACTCCTACAAGAATGAGCAGTTCTTC
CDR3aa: CASSFRANSYKNEQFF

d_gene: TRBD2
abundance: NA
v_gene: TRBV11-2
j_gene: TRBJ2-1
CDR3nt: TGTGCCAGCAACCCCGGACTAGGTGTCAATGAGCAGTTCTTC
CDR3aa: CASNPGLGVNEQFF

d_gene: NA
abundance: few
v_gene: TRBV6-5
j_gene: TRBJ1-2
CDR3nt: TGTGCCAGCGGCGATCACAGAGGCTATGGCTACACCTTC
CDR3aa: CASGDHRGYGYTF

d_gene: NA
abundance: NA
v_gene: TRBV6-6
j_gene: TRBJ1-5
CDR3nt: TGTGCCAGCAGCTTGGACGGAGGTGGTCAGCCCCAGCATTTT
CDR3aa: CASSLDGGGQPQHF

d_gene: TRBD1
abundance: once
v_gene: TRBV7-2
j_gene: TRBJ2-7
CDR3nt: TGTGCCAGCAGCTCGGAGGGGCAGGGGGCGTTCGAGCAGTACTTC
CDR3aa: CASSSEGQGAFEQYF

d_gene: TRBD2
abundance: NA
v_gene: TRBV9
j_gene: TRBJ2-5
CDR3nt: TGTGCCAGCAGCGTACTTAGCGGGAGGGGAGAGACCCAGTACTTC
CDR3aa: CASSVLSGRGETQYF

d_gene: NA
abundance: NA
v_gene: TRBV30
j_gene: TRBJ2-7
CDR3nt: TGTGCCTGGAACAAGGGGGGCTTTCCGTACTACGAGCAGTACTTC
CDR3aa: CAWNKGGFPYYEQYF

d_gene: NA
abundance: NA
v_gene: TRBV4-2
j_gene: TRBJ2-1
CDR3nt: TGTGCCAGCAGCCATTCGTCCAGCGGAACCTACAATGAGCAGTTCTTC
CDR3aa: CASSHSSSGTYNEQFF

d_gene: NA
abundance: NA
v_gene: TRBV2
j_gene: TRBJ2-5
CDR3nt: TGTGCCAGCAGTGAGTCCTATGACCAAGAGACCCAGTACTTC
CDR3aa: CASSESYDQETQYF

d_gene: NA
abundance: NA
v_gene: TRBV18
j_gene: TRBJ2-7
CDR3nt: TGTGCCAGCTCCCCCGCAGCTACCTACGAGCAGTACTTC
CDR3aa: CASSPAATYEQYF

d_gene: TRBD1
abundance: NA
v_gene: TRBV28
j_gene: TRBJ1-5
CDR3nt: TGTGCCAGCAGTCTCGGGACAGACCGAAATCAGCCCCAGCATTTT
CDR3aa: CASSLGTDRNQPQHF

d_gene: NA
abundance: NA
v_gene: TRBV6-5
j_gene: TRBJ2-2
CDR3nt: TGTGCCAGCAGTCTGACATATAACACCGGGGAGCTGTTTTTT
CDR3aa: CASSLTYNTGELFF

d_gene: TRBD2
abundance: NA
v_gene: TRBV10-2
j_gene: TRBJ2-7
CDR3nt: TGCGCCAGCCGAAGCGGGGCGGGGTCCTACGAGCAGTACTTC
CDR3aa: CASRSGAGSYEQYF

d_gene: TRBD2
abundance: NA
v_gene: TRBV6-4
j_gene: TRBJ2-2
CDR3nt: TGTGCCAGCAGTGAACGAGCGGGAGACACCGGGGAGCTGTTTTTT
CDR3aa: CASSERAGDTGELFF

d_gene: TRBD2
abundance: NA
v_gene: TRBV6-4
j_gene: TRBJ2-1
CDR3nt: TGTGCCAGCAGCCCTATAGCGGGAGAATCCTACAATGAGCAGTTCTTC
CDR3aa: CASSPIAGESYNEQFF

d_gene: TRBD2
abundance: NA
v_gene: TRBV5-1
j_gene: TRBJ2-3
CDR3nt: TGCGCCAGCAGCTTGGCCACGGGGGGTTTAACAGATACGCAGTATTTT
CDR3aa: CASSLATGGLTDTQYF

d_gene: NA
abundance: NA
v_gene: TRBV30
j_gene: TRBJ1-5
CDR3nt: TGTGCCTGGAGTGCAGGGTTCAATAGCAATCAGCCCCAGCATTTT
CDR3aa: CAWSAGFNSNQPQHF

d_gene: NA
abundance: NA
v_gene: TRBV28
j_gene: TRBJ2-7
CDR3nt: TGTGCCAGCAGTTCCTTTACCGGGATAATGTCCTACGAGCAGTACTTC
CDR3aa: CASSSFTGIMSYEQYF

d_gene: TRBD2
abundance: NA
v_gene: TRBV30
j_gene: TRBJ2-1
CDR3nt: TGTGCCTGGAGGCGGGAGAATCTTGGTGAGCAGTTCTTC
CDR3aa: CAWRRENLGEQFF

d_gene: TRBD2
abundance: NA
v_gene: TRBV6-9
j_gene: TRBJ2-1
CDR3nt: TGTGCCAGCAGTTCGGAGGGACTAGCGGGGACCTACAATGAGCAGTTCTTC
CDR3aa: CASSSEGLAGTYNEQFF

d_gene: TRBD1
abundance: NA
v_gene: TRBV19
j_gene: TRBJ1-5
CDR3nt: TGTGCCAGTAGTACCTCCGGGACAGGGGGCGCATGGCCCCAGCATTTT
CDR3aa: CASSTSGTGGAWPQHF

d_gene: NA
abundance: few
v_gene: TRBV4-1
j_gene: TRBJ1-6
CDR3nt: TGCGCCAGCAGCCAAGATGAGGGAATTGGCTCACCCCTCCACTTT
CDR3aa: CASSQDEGIGSPLHF

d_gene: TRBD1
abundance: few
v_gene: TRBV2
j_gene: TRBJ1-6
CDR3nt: TGTGCCAGCAGCGACACCGGGACAGGTCGAAATTCACCCCTCCACTTT
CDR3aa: CASSDTGTGRNSPLHF

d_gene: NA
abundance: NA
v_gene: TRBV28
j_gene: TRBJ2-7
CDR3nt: TGTGCCAGCAGCTGGACCCTGCGGGAGCAGTACTTC
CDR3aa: CASSWTLREQYF

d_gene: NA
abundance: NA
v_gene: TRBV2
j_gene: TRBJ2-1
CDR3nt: TGTGCCAGCAGGGAGGGGATCGGTCTTGGTGAGCAGTTCTTC
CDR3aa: CASREGIGLGEQFF

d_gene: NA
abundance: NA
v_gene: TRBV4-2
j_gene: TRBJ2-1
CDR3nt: TGTGCCAGCAGTCCTGACGCAAGCTCCTACAATGAGCAGTTCTTC
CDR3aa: CASSPDASSYNEQFF

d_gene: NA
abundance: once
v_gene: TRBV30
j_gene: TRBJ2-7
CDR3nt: TGTGCCTGGAGCGGAAACGAGCAGTACTTC
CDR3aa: CAWSGNEQYF

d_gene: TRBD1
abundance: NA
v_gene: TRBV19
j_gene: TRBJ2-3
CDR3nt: TGTGCCAGTAGTATAGACCGACAGGGCGGACACGCAGATACGCAGTATTTT
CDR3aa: CASSIDRQGGHADTQYF

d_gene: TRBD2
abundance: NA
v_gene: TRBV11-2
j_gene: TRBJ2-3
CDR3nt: TGTGCCAGCAGCGGAGCGGGAGGAAGAGATACGCAGTATTTT
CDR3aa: CASSGAGGRDTQYF

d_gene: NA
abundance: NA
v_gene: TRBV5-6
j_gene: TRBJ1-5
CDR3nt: TGTGCCAGCAGCTCCGGGCAGGCGCAGCCCCAGCATTTT
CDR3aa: CASSSGQAQPQHF

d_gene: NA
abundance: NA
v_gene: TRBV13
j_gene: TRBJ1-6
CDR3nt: TGTGCCAGCAGCTTATGGGGCGGAGGTAATTCACCCCTCCACTTT
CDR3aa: CASSLWGGGNSPLHF

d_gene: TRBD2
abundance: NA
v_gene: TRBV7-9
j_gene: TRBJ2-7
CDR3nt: TGTGCCAGCAGCCGGGAGGGAGTTAGCTCCTACGAGCAGTACTTC
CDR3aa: CASSREGVSSYEQYF

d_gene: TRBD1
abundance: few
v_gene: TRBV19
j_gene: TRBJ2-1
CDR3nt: TGTGCCAGTACCGCCGACAGGGGGCATGAGCAGTTCTTC
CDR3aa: CASTADRGHEQFF

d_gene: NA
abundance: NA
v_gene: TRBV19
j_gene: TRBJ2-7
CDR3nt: TGTGCCAGTAGTATAATGTACGGGAGAGGCCTCGAGCAGTACTTC
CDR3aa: CASSIMYGRGLEQYF

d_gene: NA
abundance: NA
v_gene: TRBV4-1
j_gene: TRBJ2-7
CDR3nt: TGCGCCAGCAGCCAAGATCTGGACACTACCTACGAGCAGTACTTC
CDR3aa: CASSQDLDTTYEQYF

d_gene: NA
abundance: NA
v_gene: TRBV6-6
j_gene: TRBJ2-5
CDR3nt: TGTGCCAGCGGGGGGGCTTTTCAAGAGACCCAGTACTTC
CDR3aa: CASGGAFQETQYF

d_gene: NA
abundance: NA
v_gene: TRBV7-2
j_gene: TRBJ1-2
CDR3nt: TGTGCCAGCAGCTCTCGGGGGAACTATGGCTACACCTTC
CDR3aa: CASSSRGNYGYTF

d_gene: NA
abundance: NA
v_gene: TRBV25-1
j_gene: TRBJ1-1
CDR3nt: TGTGCCAGCAGTGAGGCAGGGGCCCCGAAGCCCGCTTTCTTT
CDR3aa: CASSEAGAPKPAFF

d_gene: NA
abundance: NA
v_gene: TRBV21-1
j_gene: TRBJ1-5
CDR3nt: TGTGCCAGCAGCAAAGGACTCGGGACAGGGGGGATTAATGGCAATCAGCCCCAGCATTTT
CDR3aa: CASSKGLGTGGINGNQPQHF

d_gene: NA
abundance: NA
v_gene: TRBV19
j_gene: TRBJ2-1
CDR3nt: TGTGCCAGTAGTATAATCGCGGGAAAGAATGAGCAGTTCTTC
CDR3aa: CASSIIAGKNEQFF

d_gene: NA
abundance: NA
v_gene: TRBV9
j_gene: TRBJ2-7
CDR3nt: TGTGCCAGCAGCGTAGACCCAGGCTACGAGCAGTACTTC
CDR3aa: CASSVDPGYEQYF

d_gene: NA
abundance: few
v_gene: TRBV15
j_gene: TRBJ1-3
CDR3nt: TGTGCCACCAGCAGAGATAGGGTCTCTGGAAACACCATATATTTT
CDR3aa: CATSRDRVSGNTIYF

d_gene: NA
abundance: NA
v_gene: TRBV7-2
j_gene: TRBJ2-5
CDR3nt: TGTGCCAGCAGCGGGGTGACCGAGACCCAGTACTTC
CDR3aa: CASSGVTETQYF

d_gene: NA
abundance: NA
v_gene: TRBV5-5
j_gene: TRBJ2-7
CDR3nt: TGTGCCAGCAGCTTGGGAGTCGCTGAGCAGTACTTC
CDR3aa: CASSLGVAEQYF

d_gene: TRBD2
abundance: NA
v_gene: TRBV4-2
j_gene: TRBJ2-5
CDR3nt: TGTGCCAGCAGCTACGGACTAGAGGGGAGACGGACCCAGTACTTC
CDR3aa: CASSYGLEGRRTQYF

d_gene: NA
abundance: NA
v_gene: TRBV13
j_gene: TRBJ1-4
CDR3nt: TGTGCCAGCAGCCAGACGACAGTCTCAACTAATGAAAAACTGTTTTTT
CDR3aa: CASSQTTVSTNEKLFF

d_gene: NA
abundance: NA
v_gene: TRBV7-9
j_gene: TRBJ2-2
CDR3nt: TGTGCCAGCAGCTTTGACGTAAAGGGCGGGGAGCTGTTTTTT
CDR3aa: CASSFDVKGGELFF

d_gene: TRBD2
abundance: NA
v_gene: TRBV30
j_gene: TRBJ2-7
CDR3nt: TGTGCCTGGAGTCCAACTCGGGGACTAGCGGGAGTGTACGAGCAGTACTTC
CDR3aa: CAWSPTRGLAGVYEQYF

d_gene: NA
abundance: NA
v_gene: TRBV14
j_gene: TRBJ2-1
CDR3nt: TGTGCCAGCAGCCAGGAGGGACTGCCCGAGTGGGATGAGCAGTTCTTC
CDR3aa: CASSQEGLPEWDEQFF